Listed below are T cell receptor beta chains from one sample, sequenced in a study of molecular identifiers for immune sequencing clone quantification. TCRdb ran MiXCR on the PCR reads and lists one entry per CDR3 protein. The sample consists of approximately 670,000 distinct CDR3 sequences, around 20% of them appearing once. Sample: naive CD8+ T cells from blood, with Jurkat cell RNA spiked in. The receptors derive from a human donor in good health. Some libraries in this study had Jurkat cell RNA spiked in. The CDR3 runs from the conserved cysteine through the conserved F or W. The D gene is left open where the match is weak. Part of the rows lack a size; the others show once, few, many or a class for expanded clones.

v_call	d_call	clone_size	j_call	cdr3_nt	cdr3_aa
TRBV3-1	NA	many	TRBJ2-3	TGTGCCAGCAGCCTCGGAGGGGGGCGGGGGCTTTTCACAGATACGCAGTATTTT	CASSLGGGRGLFTDTQYF
TRBV27	NA	NA	TRBJ1-5	TGTGCCAGCAGTTTACGAGGGGATTCATATAGCAATCAGCCCCAGCATTTT	CASSLRGDSYSNQPQHF
TRBV2	NA	many	TRBJ1-4	TGTGCCAGCAGTCCCACCCCCCGGACGGGAACTAATGAAAAACTGTTTTTT	CASSPTPRTGTNEKLFF
TRBV12-3/TRBV12-4	TRBD2	NA	TRBJ2-2	TGTGCCAGCAGTTCAATAGGACTAGCGGGGGAGAAGAACACCGGGGAGCTGTTTTTT	CASSSIGLAGEKNTGELFF
TRBV18	NA	many	TRBJ1-5	TGTGCCAGCTCACCCGTAGGCCACAGAGGTAGCAATCAGCCCCAGCATTTT	CASSPVGHRGSNQPQHF
TRBV28	TRBD1	once	TRBJ2-5	TGTGCCAGCAGTGAGAGGACGGGTATACAGGGGGAGACCCAGTACTTC	CASSERTGIQGETQYF
TRBV13	NA	many	TRBJ2-6	TGTGCCAGCAGCTACCCTACAGAGTCTGGGGCCAACGTCCTGACTTTC	CASSYPTESGANVLTF
TRBV13	TRBD1	NA	TRBJ2-3	TGTGCCAGCAGCTTAGGCCGAAAACAGACAGGGCCGCAGTATTTT	CASSLGRKQTGPQYF
TRBV12-3/TRBV12-4	NA	many	TRBJ1-5	TGTGCCAGCAGTTTCCTCAATAGCAATCAGCCCCAGCATTTT	CASSFLNSNQPQHF
TRBV7-9	TRBD2	many	TRBJ2-3	TGTGCCAGCAGCCCTCTGACTAGCGCAGGCACAGATACGCAGTATTTT	CASSPLTSAGTDTQYF
TRBV2	NA	few	TRBJ2-7	TGTGCCAGCACGGACACTTCCTACGAGCAGTACTTC	CASTDTSYEQYF
TRBV4-1	NA	many	TRBJ2-7	TGCGCCAGCAGCCCAAGGGATCTCCACGAGCAGTACTTC	CASSPRDLHEQYF
TRBV12-3/TRBV12-4	NA	many	TRBJ2-7	TGTGCCAGCAGCCTTCTAATGTACGAGCAGTACTTC	CASSLLMYEQYF
TRBV28	TRBD2	many	TRBJ2-7	TGTGCCAGCAGTATGGGACTACTTGAGCAGTACTTC	CASSMGLLEQYF
TRBV6-2/TRBV6-3	TRBD2	NA	TRBJ2-1	TGTGCCAGCAGTTACCTAGCGGGGAGTGGGAACAATGAGCAGTTCTTC	CASSYLAGSGNNEQFF
TRBV28	NA	NA	TRBJ2-7	TGTGCCAGCACCTCCTTGGGTCTCCGCTACGAGCAGTACTTC	CASTSLGLRYEQYF
TRBV27	NA	NA	TRBJ2-5	TGTGCCAGCAGGCCCGGACTCCGCAGAGAGACCCAGTACTTC	CASRPGLRRETQYF
TRBV27	NA	many	TRBJ2-7	TGTGCCAGCGGTCTCGGAGAGGCCTACGAGCAGTACTTC	CASGLGEAYEQYF
TRBV28	NA	many	TRBJ1-4	TGTGCCACCTCCGCGACAGTCAATGAAAAACTGTTTTTT	CATSATVNEKLFF
TRBV6-6	NA	many	TRBJ2-5	TGTGCCAGCAGTTACTCGACGACAGAGACCCAGTACTTC	CASSYSTTETQYF
TRBV12-3/TRBV12-4	NA	many	TRBJ1-1	TGTGCCAGCAGTTTTAGGCGGCAGTACACTGAAGCTTTCTTT	CASSFRRQYTEAFF
TRBV13	NA	many	TRBJ2-4	TGTGCCAGCAGCTTAGGCCCCGCTAGTCAGTACTTC	CASSLGPASQYF
TRBV30	TRBD1	NA	TRBJ1-2	TGTGCCGGACAACCGGGACAGGGTTTTGGCTATGGCTACACCTTC	CAGQPGQGFGYGYTF
TRBV6-2/TRBV6-3	TRBD1	NA	TRBJ2-7	TGTGCCAGCAGCTCCCCTATGGACAGGGTGATGAACTACGAGCAGTACTTC	CASSSPMDRVMNYEQYF
TRBV7-8	TRBD1	many	TRBJ1-5	TGTGCCAGCACCGGGACAGGGGGGGCCAATCAGCCCCAGCATTTT	CASTGTGGANQPQHF
TRBV7-9	NA	many	TRBJ2-6	TGTGCCAGCAGCCGTGGGCAGGGCGACGTCTCTGGGGCCAACGTCCTGACTTTC	CASSRGQGDVSGANVLTF
TRBV7-9	TRBD1	many	TRBJ2-2	TGTGCCAGCAGCTTTAGCCAGGGGGCAACCGGGGAGCTGTTTTTT	CASSFSQGATGELFF
TRBV28	TRBD2	few	TRBJ2-1	TGTGCCAGCAGCGGGACTAGCGACTACAATGAGCAGTTCTTC	CASSGTSDYNEQFF
TRBV27	NA	many	TRBJ2-5	TGTGCCAGCAGTTTGTTCAGCCCTGAAGAGACCCAGTACTTC	CASSLFSPEETQYF
TRBV20-1	TRBD2	few	TRBJ2-1	TGCAGTGCTAACCCTTGGAGAGCGGGAGTTGAGCAGTTCTTC	CSANPWRAGVEQFF
TRBV5-1	NA	many	TRBJ2-3	TGCGCCAGCAGCCTGGGACCTTGGGATACGCAGTATTTT	CASSLGPWDTQYF
TRBV24-1	NA	NA	TRBJ2-7	TGTGCCACCAGTGATCCCACTCAGGGGTCCTACGAGCTGTACTTC	CATSDPTQGSYELYF
TRBV30	NA	NA	TRBJ2-7	TGTGCCCGGAGGACCCCCTCCTACGAGCAGTACTTC	CARRTPSYEQYF
TRBV6-6	NA	many	TRBJ2-1	TGTGCCAGCAGTGAACCCTACAATGAGCAGTTCTTC	CASSEPYNEQFF
TRBV20-1	NA	many	TRBJ1-3	TGCAGTGCTAGAGAGGCAGGGCTAAGAAACACCATATATTTT	CSAREAGLRNTIYF
TRBV5-6	NA	few	TRBJ1-1	TGTGCCAGCAGCTTGGTTCCTCGAGCTGAAGCTTTCTTT	CASSLVPRAEAFF
TRBV20-1	NA	NA	TRBJ1-5	TGCAGTGCTAGGGGCGACACCCCCTGGGATCAGCCCCAGCATTTT	CSARGDTPWDQPQHF
TRBV4-2	TRBD2	many	TRBJ2-5	TGTGCCAGCAGCCAAGATAAGGCTAGCGGGAGTCTGTTGGAGACCCAGTACTTC	CASSQDKASGSLLETQYF
TRBV20-1	NA	many	TRBJ1-1	TGCAGTGCGGGGGGACCGATTCTTATGAACACTGAAGCTTTCTTT	CSAGGPILMNTEAFF
TRBV7-7	TRBD2	few	TRBJ2-1	TGTGCTAGCAGCAACCTAGCGGCCTACAATGAGCAGTTCTTC	CASSNLAAYNEQFF
TRBV19	NA	many	TRBJ2-2	TGTGCCAGTTGGGGCAGCAACACCGGGGAGCTGTTTTTT	CASWGSNTGELFF
TRBV6-6	TRBD1	many	TRBJ2-6	TGTGCCATTCCAATGACAGGGTACTCTGGGGCCAACGTCCTGACTTTC	CAIPMTGYSGANVLTF
TRBV7-6	NA	many	TRBJ1-3	TGTGCCAGCAGACTAGACAGAGGGCCTGGAAACACCATATATTTT	CASRLDRGPGNTIYF
TRBV7-6	NA	few	TRBJ2-2	TGTGCCAGCAAATTAGATCCTGGGCAGCAGAACACCGGGGAGCTGTTTTTT	CASKLDPGQQNTGELFF
TRBV12-3/TRBV12-4	TRBD2	few	TRBJ2-1	TGTGCCAGCAGTTTTAGAGGACTAGCGGGGCGAAACAATGAGCAGTTCTTC	CASSFRGLAGRNNEQFF
TRBV7-9	NA	many	TRBJ2-7	TGTGCCAGCAGCCCCCGGGACCCGAGCTCCTACGAGCAGTACTTC	CASSPRDPSSYEQYF